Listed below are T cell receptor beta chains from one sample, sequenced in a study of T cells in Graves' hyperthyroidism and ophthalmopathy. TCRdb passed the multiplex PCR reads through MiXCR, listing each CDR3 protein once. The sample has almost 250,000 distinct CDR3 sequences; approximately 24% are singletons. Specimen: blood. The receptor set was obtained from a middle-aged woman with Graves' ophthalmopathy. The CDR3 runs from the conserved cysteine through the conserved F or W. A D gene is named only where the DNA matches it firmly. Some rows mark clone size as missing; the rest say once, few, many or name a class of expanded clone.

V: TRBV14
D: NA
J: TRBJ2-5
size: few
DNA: TGTGCCAGCAGCCAAGAATCCCAGGGATTCCTGGGACAAGAGACCCAGTACTTC
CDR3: CASSQESQGFLGQETQYF

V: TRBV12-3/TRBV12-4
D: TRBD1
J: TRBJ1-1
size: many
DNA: TGTGCCAGCAGACCCCGGACAGGAGTGAACACTGAAGCTTTCTTT
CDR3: CASRPRTGVNTEAFF

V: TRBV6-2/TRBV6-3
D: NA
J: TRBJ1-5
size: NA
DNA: TGTGCCAGCAGTTATATTGGCACCCAGTATAGCAATCAGCCCCAGCATTTT
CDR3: CASSYIGTQYSNQPQHF

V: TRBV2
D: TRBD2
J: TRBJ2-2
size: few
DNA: TGTGCCAGCAGGAATCAAAGGCTAGCGGGAAACGGGGAGCTGTTTTTT
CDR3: CASRNQRLAGNGELFF

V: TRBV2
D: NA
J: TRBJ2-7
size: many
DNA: TGTGCCAGCCCACCCAGTCCCGGACAACGCGAGCAGTACTTC
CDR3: CASPPSPGQREQYF

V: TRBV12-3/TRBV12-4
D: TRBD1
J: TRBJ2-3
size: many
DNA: TGTGCCAGCAGTAAGGACAGGAGCACAGATACGCAGTATTTT
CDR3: CASSKDRSTDTQYF

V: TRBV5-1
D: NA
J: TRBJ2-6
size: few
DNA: TGCGCCAGCAGCTTGTGGCAGGGGCTCGGGGCCAACGTCCTGACTTTC
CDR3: CASSLWQGLGANVLTF

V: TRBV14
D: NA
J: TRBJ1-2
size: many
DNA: TGTGCCAGCAGCCAAGACAGGGGAGGAGGCTACACCTTC
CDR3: CASSQDRGGGYTF

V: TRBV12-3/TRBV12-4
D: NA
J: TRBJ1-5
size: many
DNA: TGTGCCAGCAGTTTCGGACGGAATCAGCCCCAGCATTTT
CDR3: CASSFGRNQPQHF

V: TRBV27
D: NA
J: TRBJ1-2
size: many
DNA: TGTGCCAGCGCCCCCCGGACTAACTATGGCTACACCTTC
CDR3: CASAPRTNYGYTF

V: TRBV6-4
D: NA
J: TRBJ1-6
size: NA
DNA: TGTGCCAGCAGGGGGCCGGGGAATTCACCCCTCCACTTT
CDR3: CASRGPGNSPLHF

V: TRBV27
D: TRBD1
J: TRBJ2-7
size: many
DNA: TGTGCCAGCAGTTTATCCTCCGGGACAGGGTATGAGCAGTACTTC
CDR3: CASSLSSGTGYEQYF

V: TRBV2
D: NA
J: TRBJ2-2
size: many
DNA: TGTGCCAGCAGTGAAACCTGGTGGGGCTCCGGGGAGCTGTTTTTT
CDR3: CASSETWWGSGELFF

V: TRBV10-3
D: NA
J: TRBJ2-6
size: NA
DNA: TGTGCCTCCAGGGTTGCCCTCTCTGGGGCCAACGTCCTGACTTTC
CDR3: CASRVALSGANVLTF

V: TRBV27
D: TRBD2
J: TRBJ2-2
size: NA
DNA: TGTGCCAGCAGTCCAATCTCGGGACTAGTTCGGGACACCGGGGAGCTGTTTTTT
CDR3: CASSPISGLVRDTGELFF

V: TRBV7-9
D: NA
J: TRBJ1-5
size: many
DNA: TGTGCCAGCAGCTTTGGGGCAGGCAATCAGCCCCAGCATTTT
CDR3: CASSFGAGNQPQHF

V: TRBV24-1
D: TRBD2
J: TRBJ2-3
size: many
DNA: TGTGCCACCAGTGATACAACTAGCGGCGATACGCAGTATTTT
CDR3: CATSDTTSGDTQYF

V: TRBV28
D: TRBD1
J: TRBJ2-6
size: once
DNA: TGTGCCAGCAGTCCCAGGCCGGGACAGGGTCGATCTGGGGCCAACGTCCTGACTTTC
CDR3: CASSPRPGQGRSGANVLTF

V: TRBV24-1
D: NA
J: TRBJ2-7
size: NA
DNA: TGTGCCACCAGTGGAGTAGCGGCGAACTCCTACGAGCAGTACTTC
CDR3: CATSGVAANSYEQYF

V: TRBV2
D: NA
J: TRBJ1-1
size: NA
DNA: TGTGCCAGCGGACGGACTCAGGAAGCTTTCTTT
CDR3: CASGRTQEAFF

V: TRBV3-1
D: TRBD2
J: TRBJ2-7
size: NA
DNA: TGTGCCAGCAGCCGTTTAGCGGGAGGCATTCCCTACGAGCAGTACTTC
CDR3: CASSRLAGGIPYEQYF

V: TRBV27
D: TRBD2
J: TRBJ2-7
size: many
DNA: TGTGCCAGCAGCCTACGCCGACTAGCGGGGGTTTACGAGCAGTACTTC
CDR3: CASSLRRLAGVYEQYF

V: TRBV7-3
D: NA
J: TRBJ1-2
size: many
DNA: TGTGCCAGCAGCCCCATCGGGGGGGGCAACTATGGCTACACCTTC
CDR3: CASSPIGGGNYGYTF

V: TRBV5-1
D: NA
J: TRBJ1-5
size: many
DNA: TGCGCCAGCAGCTTTGGTACCAGGGAATCGGGCCAGCCCCAGCATTTT
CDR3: CASSFGTRESGQPQHF

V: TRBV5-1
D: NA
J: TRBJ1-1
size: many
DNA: TGCGCCAGCAGCTTGTTACAGAACACTGAAGCTTTCTTT
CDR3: CASSLLQNTEAFF

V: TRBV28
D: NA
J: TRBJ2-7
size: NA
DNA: TGTGCCAGCAGTAAGACTTCTACAGTTAACTACGAGCAGTACTTC
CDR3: CASSKTSTVNYEQYF

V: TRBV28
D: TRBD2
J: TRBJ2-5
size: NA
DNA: TGTGCCAGCAGGGGACTAGCGGGGATTGGGCAAGAGACCCAGTACTTC
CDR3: CASRGLAGIGQETQYF

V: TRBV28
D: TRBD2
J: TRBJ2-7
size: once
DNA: TGTGCCAGTACCGGGACTAGCGGCTACGAGCAGTACTTC
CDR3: CASTGTSGYEQYF